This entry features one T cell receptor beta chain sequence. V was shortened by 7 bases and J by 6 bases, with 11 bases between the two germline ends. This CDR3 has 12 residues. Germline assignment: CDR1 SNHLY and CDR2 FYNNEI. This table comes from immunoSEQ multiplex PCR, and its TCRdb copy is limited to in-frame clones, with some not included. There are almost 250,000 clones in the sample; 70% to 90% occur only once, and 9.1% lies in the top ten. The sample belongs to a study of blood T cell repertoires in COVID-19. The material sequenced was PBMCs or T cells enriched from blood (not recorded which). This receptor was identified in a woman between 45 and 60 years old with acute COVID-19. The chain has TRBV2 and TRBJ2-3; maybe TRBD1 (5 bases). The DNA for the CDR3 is TGTGCCAGCAAAGGGGCTGGGGATACGCAGTATTTT. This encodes CASKGAGDTQYF.